This T cell receptor beta chain was found in a study of technical replicates of blood from four donors. V lost 3 bases and J 9 bases, leaving 9 bases between the germline ends. The CDR3 is made up of 12 amino acids. Germline-derived CDR1 and CDR2 are LGHNT and FRNRAP. The protocol was immunoSEQ multiplex PCR, while the TCRdb copy is restricted to in-frame clones and leaves out a portion. The sample yields around 97,000 clones, about 95% seen once. This rearrangement joins TRBV12-5 to TRBJ2-1; D might be TRBD2 (6 bases). This receptor was obtained from a human donor in good health. The material sequenced was T cells isolated from PBMCs. For the CDR3, the DNA is TGTGCTAGTGGTTTCGGGAGCGTTGAGCAGTTCTTC. It specifies CASGFGSVEQFF.